These 15 T cell receptor beta chains originate from one sample sequenced in a study of long-term antiretroviral therapy in people with HIV. The authors ran the immunoSEQ assay, v3.0, at survey level. Method: immunoSEQ multiplex PCR; TCRdb's copy keeps in-frame clones and lacks some. The repertoire holds 20,000 to 25,000 clones, with approximately 91% as singletons. Sequenced material: unsorted PBMCs, taken 0.6 years after starting antiretroviral therapy. These receptors all stem from a man between 60 and 75 years old with HIV.

This clone was observed a single time. This chain links TRBV5-6 with TRBJ2-5; 8 nucleotides line up with TRBD1. The CDR3 is 13 residues long. J lost 4 bases, V lost 4 bases, and 3 bases had no gene match. Germline values: CDR1 SGHDT, CDR2 YYEEEE. CDR3 amino acids: CASSPDRVETQYF. The CDR3 DNA sequence: TGTGCCAGCAGCCCGGACAGGGTAGAGACCCAGTACTTC.

The chain joins TRBV29-1 to TRBJ2-3; D tentatively fits TRBD1 or TRBD2 (7 bases each). V was trimmed by 6 bases and J by 2 bases, leaving 15 bases between them. Per germline, CDR1 SQVTM and CDR2 ANQGSEA. The CDR3 covers 14 residues. The CDR3 DNA is TGCAGCGTGGGAGGGGGCCTGCTCACAGATACGCAGTATTTT. This encodes CSVGGGLLTDTQYF.

This clone has just one count. The rearrangement uses TRBV21-1 and TRBJ1-5; the DNA was not compared with TRBD1, the D call given in the table. TRBV21-1 is tagged as a pseudogene. This CDR3 has 17 residues. The CDR3, as DNA: TGTGCCAGCAGCAAGCGCCGGGGGGACAGGGGCAATCAGCCCCAGCATTTT. Its translation is CASSKRRGDRGNQPQHF.

This clone showed up just once. This sequence joins TRBV5-1 and TRBJ2-2; unclear D gene. CDR3 length: 14 amino acids. Trimming left V 2 bases short and J 5 bases short, with 10 bases between. Germline-derived CDR1 and CDR2 are SGHRS and YFSETQ. The CDR3 reads CASSFALGTGELFF. For the CDR3, the DNA is TGCGCCAGCAGCTTCGCCCTAGGTACCGGGGAGCTGTTTTTT.

V is TRBV6-6 and J is TRBJ2-6; possibly TRBD1 for D (6 bases). CDR1 MNHNY and CDR2 SVGAGI come from the germline V gene (reference sequence). This CDR3 is 16 amino acids long. The V gene lost 1 base and the J gene lost 2 bases, with 9 bases spanning the gap. Here the CDR3 reads CASSYLQGPGANVLTF. CDR3 nucleotides: TGTGCCAGCAGTTACTTGCAGGGGCCTGGGGCCAACGTCCTGACTTTC.

This chain links TRBV19 with TRBJ2-1; the D gene could be TRBD1 or TRBD2 (5 bases each). Germline CDR1 is LNHDA and CDR2 is SQIVND (reference sequence). CDR3 size: 16 residues. Trimming shortened V by 5 bases and J by 9 bases, and 23 bases separated the two germline ends. As DNA, the CDR3 is TGTGCCAGTAGTCTAGCCCGGTTCACAGGCAGAGGTGAGCAGTTCTTC. Encoded protein: CASSLARFTGRGEQFF. The whole variable domain, remainder taken from reference TRBV19 and TRBJ2-1, is DGGITQSPKYLFRKEGQNVTLSCEQNLNHDAMYWYRQDPGQGLRLIYYSQIVNDFQKGDIAEGYSVSREKKESFPLTVTSAQKNPTAFYLCASSLARFTGRGEQFFGPGTRLTVL.

The chain joins TRBV9 to TRBJ2-3; D is undetermined. CDR3 length: 15 residues. The V and J ends lost 3 bases and 1 base respectively, with 12 bases between them. Germline V gene lookup returns CDR1 SGDLS and CDR2 YYNGEE. The chain's CDR3 is CASSGKGRRTDTQYF. CDR3 coding DNA: TGTGCCAGCAGCGGAAAGGGCAGGCGCACAGATACGCAGTATTTT.

V is TRBV7-2 and J is TRBJ2-1, with 11 positions matching TRBD2. The J segment lost 6 bases and the V segment lost 6 bases, leaving 7 bases of the junction unmatched. The CDR3 sequence is 15 residues long. Germline V CDR1 and CDR2: SGHTA, FQGNSA. The CDR3 sequence: CASRLLAGVGNEQFF. CDR3 DNA: TGTGCCAGCAGGTTACTAGCGGGAGTGGGCAATGAGCAGTTCTTC.

This clone was observed a single time. The chain uses TRBV5-6 and TRBJ2-7, with D perhaps being TRBD1 or TRBD2 (5 bases each). V gave up 4 bases and J gave up 2 bases, with 13 bases separating them. Per the germline V gene, CDR1 is SGHDT and CDR2 is YYEEEE. This CDR3 comprises 14 residues. CDR3 amino acids: CASSPGRVAYEQYF. CDR3 coding DNA: TGTGCCAGCAGCCCGGGACGGGTAGCCTACGAGCAGTACTTC.

The chain employs TRBV5-1 and TRBJ2-7; D tentatively fits TRBD1 or TRBD2 (5 bases each). This CDR3 spans 14 amino acids. Per the germline V gene, CDR1 is SGHRS and CDR2 is YFSETQ. Trimming removed 4 bases from V and 3 bases from J, with 14 bases in between. CDR3 region: CASSPGGVIYEQYF. In nucleotides, the CDR3 is TGCGCCAGCAGCCCTGGGGGAGTCATCTACGAGCAGTACTTC.

The chain couples TRBV4-3 to TRBJ1-2, with D unclear. From germline, CDR1 is LGHNA and CDR2 YSLEER. V was trimmed by 1 base and J by 3 bases, leaving 12 bases between them. The CDR3 extends over 15 amino acids. CDR3 in DNA: TGCGCCAGCAGCCAAGGTCCTGGGATATACTATGGCTACACCTTC. Its translation: CASSQGPGIYYGYTF.

The CDR3 region has the DNA TGTGCCAGCAGTGTAATGAAGGGTGAAGCTTTCTTT. As protein: CASSVMKGEAFF. The V and J genes are TRBV5-8 and TRBJ1-1; D is unresolved. Germline-derived CDR1 and CDR2 are SGHTS and YDEGEE. V lost 5 bases and J 7 bases, leaving 12 bases between the germline ends. The CDR3 is made up of 12 amino acids. Full variable domain (missing parts from reference TRBV5-8 and TRBJ1-1): EAGVTQSPTHLIKTRGQQATLRCSPISGHTSVYWYQQALGLGLQFLLWYDEGEERNRGNFPPRFSGRQFPNYSSELNVNALELEDSALYLCASSVMKGEAFFGQGTRLTVV.

The rearrangement joins TRBV29-1 to TRBJ2-1; D is unclear. Per germline, CDR1 SQVTM and CDR2 ANQGSEA. V was pared by 3 bases and J by 13 bases, with 10 bases between. The CDR3 loop spans 10 amino acids. The CDR3 nucleotides are TGCAGCGTTGAGAGTAGTATTCAGTTCTTC. Its protein product is CSVESSIQFF.

The rearrangement links TRBV7-4 to TRBJ2-1; 14 bases map to TRBD2. The CDR3 sequence is 19 residues long. In germline, CDR1 is SGHVT, CDR2 SQSDAQ. V shed 2 bases and J 4 bases; nucleotides not matched to a gene: 10. The CDR3, as DNA: TGTGCCAGCAGCTTAAGTCGACTAGCGGGAGGGTTGGGGTACAATGAGCAGTTCTTC. Translation: CASSLSRLAGGLGYNEQFF.

The chain carries TRBV10-3 and TRBJ1-3; TRBD1 aligns across 9 bases. The CDR3 runs to 19 residues. V was clipped by 8 bases and J by 0 bases; unmatched bases: 17. The germline V gene encodes CDR1 ENHRY and CDR2 SYGVKD. This CDR3 is CAIRAGTGLADLSGNTIYF. The DNA for the CDR3 is TGTGCCATCCGAGCCGGGACAGGGTTAGCGGATCTCTCTGGAAACACCATATATTTT.